The 24 T cell receptor beta chains below all came from one sample that was sequenced in a study of tumor-infiltrating lymphocytes in primary liver carcinoma. Constant-region priming of around 530 ng total RNA yielded TCR beta cDNA. The TCR beta library was amplified through three nested multiplex PCR rounds in a modified ARM-PCR procedure. Investigators reported that the first two PCR rounds, at around 11 cycles each, used TRBV1-TRBV30 forward primers with a C-beta reverse primer. One entry per CDR3 protein results from TCRdb running MiXCR on the multiplex PCR reads. The sample includes 330,000 or so distinct CDR3 sequences, approximately 64% of them seen just once. Unsorted whole blood supplied the RNA, and germline DNA was extracted too. Source material: peripheral blood. The receptor set was obtained from a man aged 35 to 55 with primary liver carcinoma and hepatitis B virus infection.

The gene calls are TRBV5-4 and TRBJ2-7; 10 bases align to TRBD1. Per germline, CDR1 SGHNT and CDR2 YYREEE (reference sequence). V lost 4 bases to trimming and J lost 5 bases; unmatched junction nucleotides: 6. CDR3 length: 14 residues. In nucleotides, the CDR3 is TGTGCCAGCAGCGCCGGGACAGGGGTCCACGAGCAGTACTTC. Translation gives CASSAGTGVHEQYF. The complete variable domain, with remaining parts taken from reference TRBV5-4 and TRBJ2-7, reads ETGVTQSPTHLIKTRGQQVTLRCSSQSGHNTVSWYQQALGQGPQFIFQYYREEENGRGNFPPRFSGLQFPNYSSELNVNALELDDSALYLCASSAGTGVHEQYFGPGTRLTVT.

As regards this clonotype: An end of the junction differs from the germline gene, which may be a read error. The chain has TRBV11-1 and TRBJ2-2; the D call may be TRBD1 or TRBD2 (6 bases each). Germline lookup yields CDR1 SGHAT and CDR2 FQDESV (reference sequence). CDR3 length: 15 residues. The CDR3 loop reads CASSLSWGDTGEQFF. The CDR3 DNA sequence: TGTGCCAGCAGCCTATCGTGGGGGGACACCGGGGAGCAGTTTTTT.

The J gene is TRBJ1-2, the V gene TRBV10-3; D perhaps matches TRBD1 (5 bases). This CDR3 has 15 residues. Germline assignment: CDR1 ENHRY and CDR2 SYGVKD. V shed 0 bases and J shed 4 bases, with 12 bases lying between them. The CDR3 reads CAISESARAGYGYTF. The CDR3, as DNA: TGTGCCATCAGTGAGTCGGCCAGGGCAGGCTATGGCTACACCTTC.

Worth noting for this clonotype: Just one base apart from a much larger clone, this may be a read error. The J gene is TRBJ1-4, the V gene TRBV4-3; D is unresolved. The CDR3 runs 15 residues. CDR1 LGHNA and CDR2 YSLEER come from the germline V gene. The CDR3 nucleotides read TGCACCAGCAGCCAAGACCCCGATTATAATGAAAAACTGTTTTTT. Translating gives CTSSQDPDYNEKLFF.

On this clonotype itself: An end of the junction does not agree with germline; a read error may underlie this. The gene calls are TRBV6-2 or TRBV6-3 and TRBJ2-7; TRBD2 aligns across 15 bases. The CDR3 has 15 residues. Germline V gene data show CDR1 as MNHEY and CDR2 as SVGEGT. CDR3 sequence: CASNYGTSGGYEQYF. The CDR3, as DNA: TGTGCCAGCAATTACGGGACTAGCGGGGGGTACGAGCAGTACTTC.

A remark on this clonotype: This clone may be a read error of a much larger clone one base away. The chain is built from TRBV6-6 and TRBJ2-5; D uncertain. The CDR3 length is 12 residues. The germline V and J ends were trimmed by 10 bases and 1 base, with 10 bases remaining between them. From germline, CDR1 is MNHNY and CDR2 SVGAGI (reference sequence). CDR3 in amino acids: CATLWTQETQYF. CDR3 DNA sequence: TGTGCCACGTTGTGGACCCAAGAGACCCAGTACTTC.

A remark on this clonotype: An end of the junction does not agree with germline; a read error may underlie this. The chain uses TRBV4-3 and TRBJ1-5; D is uncertain. Germline CDR1 LGHNA, CDR2 YSLEER. The CDR3 runs to 14 residues. The CDR3 DNA reads TGCGCCAGCAGCCAAGATGCGGAAGATCAGCCCCAGCTTTTT. Translation: CASSQDAEDQPQLF.

A note on this clonotype: The junction departs from germline at one end; a sequencing error may be responsible. This sequence joins TRBV11-2 and TRBJ2-7, with D tentatively TRBD1 (6 bases). CDR1 and CDR2 from the germline V gene are SGHAT and FQNNGV. The CDR3 extends over 14 amino acids. Written as DNA, the CDR3 is TGTGCCGGCAGCCCCCGGACAGACAACTACGAGCAGTATTTC. It specifies CAGSPRTDNYEQYF.

With respect to this clonotype: The junction does not match germline at one end; this may be a read error. The V call is TRBV11-2, the J call TRBJ1-1; a possible D gene is TRBD1 (6 bases). CDR3 length: 14 amino acids. CDR1 and CDR2 from the germline V gene are SGHAT and FQNNGV. The chain's CDR3 is CASSKGRGAGEPFF. The CDR3 nucleotides are TGTGCCAGCAGCAAGGGACGGGGGGCCGGTGAACCTTTCTTT.

In regard to this clonotype: Given a much more abundant clone one base away, this may be a read error. CDR3 residues: CASSYLAGPQETQYF. CDR3 in DNA: TGTGCCAGCAGTTACCTGGCAGGGCCTCAAGAGACCCAGTACTTC. This chain joins TRBV6-5 and TRBJ2-5; maybe TRBD1 (5 bases). The V gene lost 2 bases and the J gene lost 2 bases, with 12 bases spanning the gap. The CDR3 loop spans 15 amino acids. Germline V gene sequence: CDR1 MNHEY, CDR2 SVGAGI.

As to this clonotype: The final CDR3 position lacks the conserved phenylalanine or tryptophan, pointing to a likely read error. V and J are TRBV6-6 and TRBJ2-3, with 7 bases matching TRBD2. V shed 6 bases and J 2 bases; nucleotides not matched to a gene: 11. Per the germline V gene, CDR1 is MNHNY and CDR2 is SVGAGI (reference sequence). The CDR3 covers 16 residues. Written as DNA, the CDR3 is TGTGCCAGCAGACCGTCCGGGACTACCTCCACAGATACGCAGTATTGT. Translation: CASRPSGTTSTDTQYC.

As regards this clonotype: This is likely a read error, given that the CDR3 carries no conserved phenylalanine or tryptophan at its end. The V and J genes are TRBV6-1 and TRBJ1-5; D is possibly TRBD1 (5 bases). The CDR3 length is 15 residues. V shed 6 bases and J shed 0 bases, with 12 bases lying between them. The germline V gene encodes CDR1 MNHNS and CDR2 SASEGT. DNA of the CDR3: TGTGCCAGCAGCCCTAGGGACCTTAGCAATCAGCCCCAGCATTAT. This gives the protein CASSPRDLSNQPQHY.

Note on this clonotype: Mismatch with germline at one junction end may stem from a read error. The chain has TRBV23-1 and TRBJ2-1; D not certain. TRBV23-1 counts as an open reading frame of uncertain function. The CDR3 extends over 15 amino acids. In nucleotides, the CDR3 is TGCGACAGCAGTCCGAGGTGGGAAGGCGACAATGAGCAGTTCTTC. As protein: CDSSPRWEGDNEQFF.

This clonotype was observed a few times. The rearrangement uses TRBV30 and TRBJ1-2; TRBD1 is a possible D gene (5 bases). The V gene lost 3 bases and the J gene lost 4 bases, with 6 bases spanning the gap. Germline V gene data show CDR1 as GTSNPN and CDR2 as SVGIG (reference sequence). The CDR3 has 11 residues. CDR3 in amino acids: CAWRGVYGYTF. The CDR3 DNA reads as TGTGCCTGGAGGGGGGTCTATGGCTACACCTTC.

A remark on this clonotype: One end of the junction fails to match germline, which may point to a read error. The chain has TRBV5-1 and TRBJ2-3; D remains unclear. The CDR3 is 13 residues long. Germline V gene data show CDR1 as SGHRS and CDR2 as YFSETQ. The CDR3 is CASSLAGTDTQNF. Written as DNA, the CDR3 is TGCGCCAGCAGCTTGGCGGGCACAGATACGCAGAATTTT.

Remarks on this clonotype: At one end the junction does not follow the germline gene, possibly because of a read error. V and J are TRBV11-2 and TRBJ1-1; D call uncertain. CDR3 length: 15 amino acids. Germline V gene sequence: CDR1 SGHAT, CDR2 FQNNGV. CDR3 amino acids: CASIPRAGQETEAFF. CDR3 nucleotides: TGTGCCAGCATCCCCCGTGCAGGCCAAGAGACTGAAGCATTCTTT.

Concerning this clonotype: A much larger clone sits a single nucleotide away, making a read error possible. J is TRBJ2-2 and V is TRBV12-3 or TRBV12-4; D may be TRBD1 (5 bases). Trimming left V 11 bases short and J 5 bases short, with 18 bases between. This CDR3 contains 14 residues. In nucleotides, the CDR3 is TGTGCCTGCCGGTCTTTCCGACAGACCGGGGAGCTGTTTTTT. It encodes CACRSFRQTGELFF.

Ten or more counts support this clonotype. The J gene is TRBJ2-5, the V gene TRBV6-5; possible D gene TRBD1, 6 bases. Per the germline V gene, CDR1 is MNHEY and CDR2 is SVGAGI. V lost 6 bases to trimming and J lost 5 bases, with 19 bases between them. The CDR3 consists of 15 residues. CDR3 sequence reads: CASSSRDTSLETQYF. For the CDR3, the DNA is TGTGCCAGCAGCTCACGGGACACCTCTCTGGAGACCCAGTACTTC.

In this sample, this clonotype turned up once. This sequence joins TRBV24-1 and TRBJ1-3; D not resolved. V gave up 3 bases and J gave up 5 bases, with 10 bases separating them. Germline V gene sequence: CDR1 KGHDR, CDR2 SFDVKD. This CDR3 contains 14 residues. DNA for the CDR3: TGTGCCACCAGTGATCCAAAGGCTCGAAACACCATATATTTT. Translated, it gives CATSDPKARNTIYF.

A word on this clonotype: This could be a read error, since a much larger clone is one nucleotide away. The genes are TRBV29-1 and TRBJ1-4; D not certain. The germline V and J ends were trimmed by 6 bases and 7 bases, with 15 bases remaining between them. Germline CDR1 reads SQVTM; CDR2 reads ANQGSEA. The CDR3 sequence is 13 residues long. This CDR3 reads CSVRAWSFEKLFF. As DNA, the CDR3 is TGCAGCGTCCGGGCATGGTCATTTGAAAAACTGTTTTTT.

Remarks on this clonotype: This may stem from a read error, because a much larger clone lies one nucleotide away. This rearrangement joins TRBV29-1 to TRBJ1-1; D remains unclear. The CDR3 has 13 residues. Germline CDR1 SQVTM, CDR2 ANQGSEA. CDR3 DNA: TGCAGCGCTGCGAGCAGTCTTAGCACTGAAACTTTCTTT. Translated: CSAASSLSTETFF.

A note on this clonotype: At one end, the junction sequence differs from germline, possibly due to a read error. The chain couples TRBV28 to TRBJ2-5; D not certain. This CDR3 is 11 amino acids long. CDR1 MDHEN and CDR2 SYDVKM come from the germline V gene. CDR3 amino acids: CANSLLETQYF. CDR3 nucleotide sequence: TGTGCCAACAGTTTATTGGAGACCCAGTACTTC.

Points on this clonotype: No conserved phenylalanine or tryptophan ends this CDR3, so it is likely a read error. V is TRBV11-2 and J is TRBJ2-2; 8 positions match TRBD1. Per the germline V gene, CDR1 is SGHAT and CDR2 is FQNNGV. The CDR3 has 15 residues. CDR3 sequence: CASSAQQGVTGELFI. CDR3 DNA: TGTGCTAGCAGCGCCCAACAGGGGGTCACCGGGGAGCTGTTTATT.

This sequence joins TRBV6-6 and TRBJ1-2, with D tentatively TRBD1 (5 bases). Trimming took 5 bases from V and 8 from J, leaving 15 bases between them. Looked up from germline, CDR1 is MNHNY and CDR2 is SVGAGI (reference sequence). The length of the CDR3 is 13 residues. This chain's CDR3 is CASSEYPGVGYTF. As DNA, the CDR3 is TGTGCCAGCAGTGAGTACCCGGGGGTCGGCTACACCTTC.